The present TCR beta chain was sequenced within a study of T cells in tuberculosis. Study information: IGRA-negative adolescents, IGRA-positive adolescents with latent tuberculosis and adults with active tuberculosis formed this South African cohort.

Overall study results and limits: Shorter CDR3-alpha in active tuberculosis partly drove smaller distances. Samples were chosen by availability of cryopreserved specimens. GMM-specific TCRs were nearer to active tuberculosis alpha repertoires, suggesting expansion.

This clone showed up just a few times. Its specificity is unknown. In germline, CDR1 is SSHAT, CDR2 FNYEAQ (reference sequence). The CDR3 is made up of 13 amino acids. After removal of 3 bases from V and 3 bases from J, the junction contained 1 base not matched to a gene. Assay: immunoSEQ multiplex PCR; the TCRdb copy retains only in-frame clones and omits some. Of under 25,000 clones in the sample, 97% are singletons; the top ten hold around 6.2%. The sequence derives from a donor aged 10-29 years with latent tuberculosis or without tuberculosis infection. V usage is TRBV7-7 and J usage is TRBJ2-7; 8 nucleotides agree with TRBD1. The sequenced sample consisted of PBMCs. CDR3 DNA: TGTGCCAGCAGCTTCGGACAGGGCTACGAGCAGTACTTC. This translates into CASSFGQGYEQYF. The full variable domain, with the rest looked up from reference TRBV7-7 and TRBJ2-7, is GAGVSQSPRYKVTKRGQDVTLRCDPISSHATLYWYQQALGQGPEFLTYFNYEAQPDKSGLPSDRFSAERPEGSISTLTIQRTEQRDSAMYRCASSFGQGYEQYFGPGTRLTVT.